These 5 T cell receptor beta chains share one sample of origin, sequenced in a study of control samples from healthy donors and cancer patients. Here immunoSEQ multiplex PCR was the method, and the copy in TCRdb shows in-frame clones only, minus some. The data show about 130,000 clones, roughly 92% seen once. Sequenced: blood. The receptors here all came from a man aged 18 to 29 in good health.

The chain joins TRBV19 to TRBJ1-2; possibly TRBD1 for D (5 bases). Between the trimmed V and J ends, which lost 3 bases and 5 bases, there was a span of 16 bases. This CDR3 has 15 amino acids. Germline V gives CDR1 LNHDA, CDR2 SQIVND (reference sequence). The CDR3 loop reads CASSMSLGARYGYTF. The CDR3 DNA sequence: TGTGCCAGTAGTATGTCTCTTGGGGCGAGATATGGCTACACCTTC.

The V and J genes are TRBV9 and TRBJ1-1, with D possibly being TRBD1 (5 bases). Germline values: CDR1 SGDLS, CDR2 YYNGEE. CDR3 size: 14 residues. V dropped 0 bases and J dropped 4 bases, with 10 bases sitting between them. CDR3 sequence: CASSVASGPTEAFF. The CDR3 DNA follows: TGTGCCAGCAGCGTAGCTTCAGGGCCCACTGAAGCTTTCTTT.

This rearrangement joins TRBV30 to TRBJ2-1; D unclear. Trimming took off 0 bases at V and 6 bases at J, with 15 bases between the two ends. This CDR3 is built from 15 residues. Germline assignment: CDR1 GTSNPN and CDR2 SVGIG (reference sequence). The CDR3 DNA sequence: TGTGCCTGGAGTGTGGGCTCCTGGAGAGGCAATGAGCAGTTCTTC. Translated, it gives CAWSVGSWRGNEQFF.

V gene TRBV9 combines with J gene TRBJ2-5; D is ambiguous. Germline values: CDR1 SGDLS, CDR2 YYNGEE. Trimming cost V 6 bases and J 5 bases, with 20 bases left between them. The CDR3 sequence is 15 residues long. The CDR3 nucleotides are TGTGCCAGCACCCAAACCCCAGGCGGTGGTGAGACCCAGTACTTC. Protein: CASTQTPGGGETQYF.

The chain employs TRBV6-4 and TRBJ2-1; 10 bases map to TRBD1. The CDR3 covers 15 residues. The V gene end was trimmed by 2 bases and the J gene end by 6 bases; junction bases not matched to a gene: 4. The germline V gene has CDR1 MRHNA and CDR2 SNTAGT. The DNA of the CDR3 is TGTGCCAGCAGTGACGGGACAGGGGAGGGCAATGAGCAGTTCTTC. Translated: CASSDGTGEGNEQFF.